Described below is a single TCR beta chain sequence and its context. Its matching antigen is unknown. Unmatched junction bases numbered 14, after V lost 1 base and J lost 11 bases. This CDR3 region has 16 residues. Germline V lookup: CDR1 SGHRS, CDR2 YFSETQ. The data originate from a study of beta chain features in type 1 diabetes. Cells sorted by CD45RO/CCR7/CD25/CD127/CD95/CD27 comprised CD4+ naive, central memory, regulatory and stem cell-like memory cells. Whole-study results and caveats: Type 1 diabetes patients had TCRB CDR3s that were shorter (moderately but significantly so) in all four CD4+ subsets. A pattern of fewer insertions and more deletions at VDJ junctions was seen in type 1 diabetes patients.

Every isolated RNA sample was fully reverse transcribed, so sequencing captured expressed TCRB transcripts. Using immunoSEQ multiplex PCR, the repertoire was profiled, and TCRdb retains in-frame clones only, with some absent. The table includes under 300,000 clones, roughly a tenth detected once. This receptor was taken from a man younger than 45 with type 1 diabetes. The sample was naive CD4+ T cells from blood. This chain connects TRBV5-1 to TRBJ1-1, with 10 bases identical to TRBD1. The CDR3 loop reads CASSLLFPGQGSGAFF. For the CDR3, the DNA is TGCGCCAGCAGCTTGCTCTTTCCGGGACAGGGGTCAGGGGCTTTCTTT.